This T cell receptor beta chain was recorded in a study of tumor and adjacent non-tumor tissue in lung cancer (dated by TCRdb to between 2017 and 2018). Background for the entire study: By cancer type, the cohort comprised about 13 adenocarcinoma patients, 2 squamous cell carcinoma patients and 1 small cell lung cancer patient. Ages among the approximately 15 patients ranged from about 30 to 76 years, there were 10 men and 5 women, and disease was at TNM stage I to III. A total of some 130 million productive TCRbeta reads were generated by sequencing, corresponding to an average of roughly 4 million reads per sample. For each patient, one tumor sample and one normal lung sample were taken, giving under 35 paired specimens that underwent TCRbeta CDR3 sequencing. Using bulk TCRbeta repertoires from roughly 14 lung cancer patients, the study set lung tumor tissue side by side with matched distant non-tumor lung tissue.

Overall study outcomes, separate from this receptor: Tumor tissue showed significantly higher TCR diversity (inverse Simpson) than normal lung tissue, at roughly 390 vs 170 (P = 0.0075, Mann-Whitney U test). TCR diversity was significantly higher in younger patients, and greater tumor TCR diversity was associated with shorter overall survival and shorter disease-free survival. Because peripheral blood was not sequenced, blood TCRbeta repertoires in the lung cancer patients of the study were not examined. A significantly larger cumulative share of the repertoire was made up by the top 100 clones in normal lung than in tumor tissue. The methods do not name the sequencing platform or mention unique molecular identifiers. With only approximately 16 patients in the cohort, the authors noted that larger samples and more detailed clinical data are needed.

RNA was isolated from bulk unsorted tissue, and RNA quality was assessed with a NanoDrop ND-1000 and an Agilent 2100. The normal lung samples consisted of distant non-tumor tissue collected more than 3 cm from the tumor edge. Donors were newly diagnosed lung cancer patients admitted for thoracic surgery in China between August and November 2014, without prior chemotherapy. Anyone who had undergone radiotherapy or chemotherapy before, or who had another cancer at the same time, was left out of the study. Pieces of surgical tissue measuring roughly 1-2.1 cm3 were kept in RNAlater solution and held at -80 degrees C until needed. The germline V gene sets CDR1 to MNHEY and CDR2 to SVGEGT. The CDR3 has 15 amino acids, counting the end cysteine and phenylalanine. Of the read, only the CDR3 DNA is kept; its 45 bases are in frame from base 1. Concerning this clonotype itself: Its antigen remains unidentified. Relative to the germline gene, one junction end is altered; a read error may explain this.

Receptor libraries were prepared by multiplex PCR. Reads for this sample came from an Illumina HiSeq 2500. TCRbeta libraries were built by three rounds of nested PCR using primers (Table S4), following protocols modified from ARM-PCR. Before sequencing, PCR products of 200-500 bp were cut from the gel and purified using the QIAquick gel extraction kit. As for how the authors treated the data: Trimmomatic was used to clean the reads, FLASH merged the cleaned reads into complete CDR3 sequences, and MiTCR assigned the sequences to V(D)J germline segments. Clonal diversity was computed as the inverse Simpson's index with VDJtools. In-frame sequences without a premature stop codon were defined as productive reads. Using fastp trimming at Q25 and MiXCR clonotype assembly, TCRdb reanalyzed the public sequencing data and kept in-frame beta chains. Records with the same CDR3 protein are collapsed into one entry carrying the most frequent genes and DNA. None of the V and J calls come from the authors' own analysis; TCRdb made them. In this sample the table shows 77,000 or so distinct CDR3 sequences, around 80% of which occur a single time. Jointly, the top ten make up under 40% of the sample.

The origin of this receptor is a man between 70 and 80 years old with non-small cell lung cancer. This receptor chain uses TRBV6-2 or TRBV6-3 and TRBJ1-1, with TRBD1 perhaps the D gene, on 6 matching bases. Sequenced input: distant non-tumor lung tissue. The CDR3 sequence is CASRPFVGQRRKAVF. The DNA sequence follows: TGTGCCAGCCGGCCTTTTGTGGGACAAAGAAGAAAAGCTGTCTTT.